This T cell receptor (beta chain) appears in the sequencing data of a study of Ad26.COV2.S vaccination and SARS-CoV-2 variants. In the study overall: Intramuscular Ad26.COV2.S at 5x10^10 or 1x10^11 viral particles.

This sample's treatment: roughly 18 received Ad26.COV2.S at low or high dose, single or two shots; several received placebo; per-sample allocation not given. Sampling was performed 63 days after the first vaccine or placebo injection. An adult aged 18-55 years in Boston served as the donor. Trimming removed 4 bases from V and 8 bases from J; junction bases left unmatched: 10. The V gene's germline CDR1 is SQVTM and CDR2 ANQGSEA. There are 13 residues in the CDR3. Clones were read by immunoSEQ multiplex PCR, and TCRdb kept only the in-frame ones, dropping some. The table lists around 270,000 clones, around 85% of them singletons.

The source material was peripheral blood, sampled in a trial of Ad26.COV2.S vaccine versus placebo. This chain links TRBV29-1 with TRBJ1-2; TRBD1 matches at 7 bases. The TCR was taken from a person between 18 and 59 years old who received the Ad26.COV2.S COVID-19 vaccine or a placebo. CDR3 sequence reads: CSVVQQGNRGYTF. CDR3 bases: TGCAGCGTTGTACAACAGGGGAATCGGGGCTACACCTTC.